The 21 T cell receptor beta chains below come from one sample, sequenced in a study of blood T cell repertoires in COVID-19. Sequenced by immunoSEQ multiplex PCR; TCRdb stores in-frame clones only, minus some. The sample yields nearly 110,000 clones, roughly 88% seen once. Specimen: peripheral blood. These receptors were taken from a man aged 50 to 60 with active or convalescent COVID-19.

Only one count was recorded for this clone. This rearrangement joins TRBV28 to TRBJ1-2; tentative D call: TRBD1 (6 bases). The CDR3 is made up of 13 amino acids. Germline CDR1 MDHEN, CDR2 SYDVKM. Trimming stripped 7 bases from V and 8 bases from J, with 17 bases between. The CDR3 loop is CASNTSGRGGYTF. As DNA, the CDR3 is TGTGCCAGCAACACCTCAGGAAGGGGGGGCTACACCTTC.

This chain links TRBV9 with TRBJ1-2; TRBD1 matches at 12 bases. CDR1 is SGDLS and CDR2 is YYNGEE in the germline V gene. V gave up 3 bases and J gave up 3 bases; unmatched junction bases: 3. There are 15 residues in the CDR3. The CDR3 reads CASSAGQGADYGYTF. DNA of the CDR3: TGTGCCAGCAGCGCGGGACAGGGGGCGGACTATGGCTACACCTTC. The full variable domain, its missing parts supplied by reference TRBV9 and TRBJ1-2, is DSGVTQTPKHLITATGQRVTLRCSPRSGDLSVYWYQQSLDQGLQFLIQYYNGEERAKGNILERFSAQQFPDLHSELNLSSLELGDSALYFCASSAGQGADYGYTFGSGTRLTVV.

V is TRBV5-5 and J is TRBJ1-6, with 7 bases lining up with TRBD1. Germline CDR1 SGHKS, CDR2 YYEKEE (reference sequence). The CDR3 is 14 amino acids. The trim removed 0 bases at V and 10 bases at J, leaving 4 bases unmatched. The CDR3 reads CASSLEGGGSPLHF. DNA for the CDR3: TGTGCCAGCAGCTTGGAAGGGGGCGGGTCACCCCTCCACTTT.

The chain has TRBV10-3 and TRBJ1-5; D is ambiguous. CDR1 and CDR2 from the germline V gene are ENHRY and SYGVKD. Trimming shortened V by 2 bases and J by 4 bases, and 6 bases separated the two germline ends. CDR3 size: 13 residues. The CDR3 region has the DNA TGTGCCATCAGTGAGACAGTGAATCAGCCCCAGCATTTT. Translation gives CAISETVNQPQHF.

The chain combines TRBV6-5 with TRBJ2-1; possibly TRBD1 for D (5 bases). The CDR3 covers 14 residues. Germline-derived CDR1 and CDR2 are MNHEY and SVGAGI. Trimming pared 6 bases from V and 4 bases from J, leaving 13 bases between. CDR3 sequence reads: CASSRQQVYNEQFF. The CDR3 coding sequence is TGTGCCAGCAGCCGACAACAGGTTTACAATGAGCAGTTCTTC.

Only a few counts were recorded for this clone. V and J are TRBV11-1 and TRBJ2-1; TRBD2 might be the D (5 bases). This CDR3 is 16 amino acids long. Germline CDR1 reads SGHAT; CDR2 reads FQDESV (reference sequence). V lost 1 base and J lost 5, with 15 bases in between. The CDR3 loop is CASSLVWASRDNEQFF. DNA for the CDR3: TGTGCCAGCAGCTTAGTTTGGGCTAGCCGTGACAATGAGCAGTTCTTC.

V is TRBV19 and J is TRBJ2-3; perhaps TRBD2 as D (6 bases). From germline, CDR1 is LNHDA and CDR2 SQIVND (reference sequence). V dropped 1 base and J dropped 0 bases, with 8 bases sitting between them. This CDR3 is 15 amino acids long. The DNA for the CDR3 is TGTGCCAGTAGTATAGGGAGGGGCAGCACAGATACGCAGTATTTT. Translated: CASSIGRGSTDTQYF.

This clone was detected only once. The chain couples TRBV20-1 to TRBJ2-5; D ambiguous. CDR1 is DFQATT and CDR2 is SNEGSKA in the germline V gene (reference sequence). Between the trimmed V and J ends, which lost 3 bases and 5 bases, there was a span of 7 bases. The CDR3 covers 11 residues. This CDR3 is CSARSRETQYF. In nucleotides, the CDR3 is TGCAGTGCTAGGTCGCGGGAGACCCAGTACTTC.

This sequence joins TRBV5-4 and TRBJ2-5; 9 nucleotides line up with TRBD1. The germline V gene encodes CDR1 SGHNT and CDR2 YYREEE (reference sequence). V shed 3 bases, J shed 5 bases, and the junction held 8 bases outside the gene matches. The CDR3 loop spans 15 amino acids. The CDR3 nucleotides read TGTGCCAGCAGCTCAGACAGGGGGTTTACGGAGACCCAGTACTTC. This translates into CASSSDRGFTETQYF.

This sequence joins TRBV6-6 and TRBJ2-7; D gene uncertain. The germline V and J ends were trimmed by 10 bases and 2 bases, with 18 bases remaining between them. The CDR3 totals 14 residues. Germline V gives CDR1 MNHNY, CDR2 SVGAGI (reference sequence). As DNA, the CDR3 is TGTGCCACTTCATCCAGTGGCGGCACCTACGAGCAGTACTTC. It specifies CATSSSGGTYEQYF.

V is TRBV7-2 and J is TRBJ1-1; D is perhaps TRBD1 (6 bases). The CDR3 consists of 14 residues. Trimming stripped 5 bases from V and 1 base from J, with 11 bases between. Germline values: CDR1 SGHTA, CDR2 FQGNSA. The CDR3 region is CASSPRQENTEAFF. CDR3 DNA sequence: TGTGCCAGCAGCCCCCGACAGGAGAACACTGAAGCTTTCTTT.

This clone has only a few counts. This chain connects TRBV14 to TRBJ1-4; D possibly corresponds to TRBD1 (6 bases). The CDR3 is made up of 13 amino acids. V lost 4 bases to trimming and J lost 4 bases, with 7 bases between them. CDR1 and CDR2 (germline): SGHDN, FVKESK. In DNA form, the CDR3 reads TGTGCCAGCAGCCGGGACATTAATGAAAAACTGTTTTTT. Its protein is CASSRDINEKLFF. The full variable domain, in which reference TRBV14 and TRBJ1-4 provide the parts outside the CDR3, is EAGVTQFPSHSVIEKGQTVTLRCDPISGHDNLYWYRRVMGKEIKFLLHFVKESKQDESGMPNNRFLAERTGGTYSTLKVQPAELEDSGVYFCASSRDINEKLFFGSGTQLSVL.

CDR3 nucleotides: TGTGCCAGCAGTGAAGAATTTGGGACAGGATATGGCTACACCTTC. The encoded protein is CASSEEFGTGYGYTF. The V gene is TRBV6-1, the J gene TRBJ1-2; 8 nucleotides line up with TRBD1. V lost 1 base and J lost 5; bases outside the gene matches: 6. The germline V gene encodes CDR1 MNHNS and CDR2 SASEGT. The CDR3 spans 15 residues.

The CDR3 nucleotides are TGTGCCAGCAGTTTCTCTAGGACTAGCGGGGCCTACAATGAGCAGTTCTTC. This gives the protein CASSFSRTSGAYNEQFF. The chain couples TRBV27 to TRBJ2-1; 12 positions agree with TRBD2. CDR1 and CDR2 from the germline V gene are MNHEY and SMNVEV (reference sequence). Trimming removed 3 bases from V and 2 bases from J; junction bases left unmatched: 5. CDR3 length: 17 amino acids.

Relative to its sample, this clone is medium-sized. The V gene is TRBV27, the J gene TRBJ2-7, with TRBD1 as a possible D gene (5 bases). Looked up from germline, CDR1 is MNHEY and CDR2 is SMNVEV (reference sequence). V lost 2 bases to trimming and J lost 5 bases, with 13 bases between them. CDR3 length equals 14 residues. CDR3 DNA: TGTGCCAGCAGTTTAAGTTCTGGACATGACGAGCAGTACTTC. It translates to CASSLSSGHDEQYF.

The gene calls are TRBV18 and TRBJ1-2; a possible D gene is TRBD1 (5 bases). The germline V gene has CDR1 KGHSH and CDR2 LQKENI. Trimming shortened V by 2 bases and J by 8 bases, and 21 bases separated the two germline ends. The CDR3 is 16 residues long. CDR3 DNA sequence: TGTGCCAGCTCACCATTTGATTTATCAGGGCTGACAGGCTACACCTTC. Protein: CASSPFDLSGLTGYTF.

The count of this clone is one. The V call is TRBV12-3 or TRBV12-4, the J call TRBJ2-2, with a weak D call TRBD2 (5 bases). The CDR3 sequence is 13 residues long. V was shortened by 3 bases and J by 8 bases, with 10 bases between the two germline ends. As DNA, the CDR3 is TGTGCCAGCAGTTTCGGGGATTCGGGGGAGCTGTTTTTT. Translation: CASSFGDSGELFF.

This chain uses TRBV28 with TRBJ2-3; TRBD1 might be the D (6 bases). The CDR3 covers 13 residues. V dropped 6 bases and J dropped 6 bases, with 13 bases sitting between them. Looked up from germline, CDR1 is MDHEN and CDR2 is SYDVKM. CDR3 bases: TGTGCCAGCAGAACCCTTCAGGGGGATACGCAGTATTTT. This encodes CASRTLQGDTQYF. The full variable domain, completed using reference TRBV28 and TRBJ2-3, is DVKVTQSSRYLVKRTGEKVFLECVQDMDHENMFWYRQDPGLGLRLIYFSYDVKMKEKGDIPEGYSVSREKKERFSLILESASTNQTSMYLCASRTLQGDTQYFGPGTRLTVL.

This clone occurred once. V is TRBV15 and J is TRBJ2-7; 9 bases are a match to TRBD1. The CDR3 consists of 15 residues. The germline V gene encodes CDR1 LNHNV and CDR2 YYDKDF (reference sequence). The ends lost 1 base at V and 2 bases at J; junction bases unmatched: 3. CDR3 DNA: TGTGCCACCAGCAGAGCCGGGACAGGGACCTACGAGCAGTACTTC. Protein: CATSRAGTGTYEQYF.

V usage is TRBV9 and J usage is TRBJ2-7; tentatively, D is TRBD1 (5 bases). V lost 4 bases, J lost 6 bases, and 17 bases lay in between. Germline CDR1 SGDLS, CDR2 YYNGEE. CDR3 length: 14 residues. Written as DNA, the CDR3 is TGTGCCAGCAGCCTCCACCAGGGTACTTTCGAGCAGTACTTC. Protein: CASSLHQGTFEQYF. The full variable domain, in which reference TRBV9 and TRBJ2-7 provide the parts outside the CDR3, is DSGVTQTPKHLITATGQRVTLRCSPRSGDLSVYWYQQSLDQGLQFLIQYYNGEERAKGNILERFSAQQFPDLHSELNLSSLELGDSALYFCASSLHQGTFEQYFGPGTRLTVT.

V and J are TRBV29-1 and TRBJ1-4, with a possible D match to TRBD1 (5 bases). The germline V gene has CDR1 SQVTM and CDR2 ANQGSEA. V was shortened by 4 bases and J by 7 bases, with 16 bases between the two germline ends. There are 14 residues in the CDR3. The CDR3 region is CSVGVGQGREKLFF. Written as DNA, the CDR3 is TGCAGCGTTGGGGTGGGGCAGGGCCGTGAAAAACTGTTTTTT.